Each of the 26 T cell receptor beta chains below was sequenced from the same sample in a study of blood T cell repertoires in COVID-19. Clones were sequenced by immunoSEQ multiplex PCR, and TCRdb holds only the in-frame ones, with some missing. The table lists 350,000 to 450,000 clones, roughly 85% of them singletons, with roughly 3.7% in the top ten. Material for sequencing was peripheral blood. The receptors stem from a woman in her late teens or twenties with acute or convalescent COVID-19.

The chain employs TRBV11-2 and TRBJ2-4; TRBD2 matches 8 bases. Unmatched junction bases numbered 16, after V lost 6 bases and J lost 0 bases. Germline V gene lookup returns CDR1 SGHAT and CDR2 FQNNGV. This CDR3 comprises 19 residues. CDR3 sequence: CASRKEAGALVGAKNIQYF. Written as DNA, the CDR3 is TGTGCCAGCAGAAAAGAAGCGGGGGCTCTAGTAGGAGCCAAAAACATTCAGTACTTC.

The chain links TRBV12-3 or TRBV12-4 to TRBJ2-4; D is possibly TRBD1 (6 bases). Trimming took 6 bases from V and 1 from J, leaving 7 bases between them. The CDR3 spans 13 residues. The CDR3 sequence is CASSTGAKNIQYF. CDR3 nucleotide sequence: TGTGCCAGCAGCACAGGGGCCAAAAACATTCAGTACTTC.

The CDR3 coding sequence is TGTGCCAGCAGGGGACAGGGGGTCGGTTCACCCCTCCACTTT. It yields the protein CASRGQGVGSPLHF. V usage is TRBV28 and J usage is TRBJ1-6, with 11 bases fitting TRBD1. The V segment lost 6 bases and the J segment 9 bases; nucleotides outside the gene matches: 4. The CDR3 is 14 amino acids. From germline, CDR1 is MDHEN and CDR2 SYDVKM.

This clone appeared a single time. V is TRBV11-2 and J is TRBJ2-7; 7 nucleotides match TRBD1. With V trimmed by 4 bases and J by 3 bases, 6 bases remained unmatched. The CDR3 covers 14 residues. Germline CDR1 is SGHAT and CDR2 is FQNNGV. CDR3 region: CASSSRQGGYEQYF. CDR3 DNA sequence: TGTGCCAGCAGCTCCCGACAGGGCGGCTACGAGCAGTACTTC.

V gene TRBV18 combines with J gene TRBJ1-1; TRBD1 aligns across 7 bases. The CDR3 covers 14 residues. Germline trimming cut 2 bases from V and 0 bases from J; bases unmatched to any gene: 0. From germline, CDR1 is KGHSH and CDR2 LQKENI. The CDR3 spells CASSPGTVNTEAFF. CDR3 coding DNA: TGTGCCAGCTCACCAGGGACAGTGAACACTGAAGCTTTCTTT.

This clone was counted a few times. V gene TRBV6-4 combines with J gene TRBJ1-5; 11 bases align to TRBD1. Germline V lookup: CDR1 MRHNA, CDR2 SNTAGT. V was clipped by 6 bases and J by 5 bases; unmatched bases: 3. The CDR3 loop spans 14 amino acids. The CDR3 region has the DNA TGTGCCAGCAGCAGGACAGGGGGCGATCAGCCCCAGCATTTT. Its protein product is CASSRTGGDQPQHF.

V and J are TRBV20-1 and TRBJ2-7; D is perhaps TRBD1 (6 bases). There are 11 residues in the CDR3. Germline V gene lookup returns CDR1 DFQATT and CDR2 SNEGSKA (reference sequence). Trimming pared 7 bases from V and 4 bases from J, leaving 11 bases between. CDR3 DNA: TGCAGTGTTAACAGGGTTTACGAGCAGTACTTC. Protein: CSVNRVYEQYF.

This clone is a singleton in its sample. The CDR3: CASSVGGTGKTEAFF. CDR3 DNA: TGTGCCAGCAGCGTAGGGGGGACAGGGAAAACTGAAGCTTTCTTT. This rearrangement joins TRBV9 to TRBJ1-1; 9 positions agree with TRBD1. Trimming removed 0 bases from V and 5 bases from J; junction bases left unmatched: 5. The CDR3 contains 15 residues. Germline V gene data show CDR1 as SGDLS and CDR2 as YYNGEE.

V usage is TRBV19 and J usage is TRBJ1-1, with D unresolved. From germline, CDR1 is LNHDA and CDR2 SQIVND (reference sequence). The ends were cut back, 7 bases at V and 2 bases at J, with 20 bases in the middle. The CDR3 runs 16 residues. The CDR3 DNA is TGTGCCAGTACCAAAAATACGCTCAGAGGCAACACTGAAGCTTTCTTT. This codes for CASTKNTLRGNTEAFF.

The CDR3 DNA sequence: TGTGCCAGCAGTTTGGCAGGGGTGACTGAAGCTTTCTTT. Translating gives CASSLAGVTEAFF. The chain carries TRBV27 and TRBJ1-1; a possible D gene is TRBD1 (6 bases). CDR1 and CDR2 from the germline V gene are MNHEY and SMNVEV (reference sequence). V shed 3 bases and J shed 5 bases, with 10 bases lying between them. The CDR3 runs to 13 residues.

This rearrangement joins TRBV7-9 to TRBJ1-1, with a tentative D call TRBD1 (5 bases). Trimming cost V 5 bases and J 1 base, with 11 bases left between them. Germline V gene lookup returns CDR1 SEHNR and CDR2 FQNEAQ (reference sequence). CDR3 length: 14 residues. CDR3 coding DNA: TGTGCCAGCAGCCTCCGGGGGACGAACACTGAAGCTTTCTTT. This encodes CASSLRGTNTEAFF.

This sequence joins TRBV5-1 and TRBJ1-2, with 9 positions matching TRBD1. CDR3 length: 15 residues. Germline V gene sequence: CDR1 SGHRS, CDR2 YFSETQ. After removal of 3 bases from V and 5 bases from J, the junction contained 8 bases not matched to a gene. CDR3 DNA: TGCGCCAGCAGCTCAATCCGGGACAGGGTATATGGCTACACCTTC. Amino acid sequence: CASSSIRDRVYGYTF.

This chain joins TRBV14 and TRBJ1-3; the D is unclear. CDR3 size: 14 residues. CDR1 and CDR2 (germline): SGHDN, FVKESK. The germline V and J ends were trimmed by 1 base and 9 bases, with 13 bases remaining between them. The DNA of the CDR3 is TGTGCCAGCAGCCAAGTGTTCCTACAGAGCACCATATATTTT. Translation: CASSQVFLQSTIYF.

The chain is built from TRBV7-8 and TRBJ1-4, with 10 bases identical to TRBD1. The germline V gene encodes CDR1 SGHVS and CDR2 FQNEAQ. This CDR3 contains 14 residues. Trimming removed 5 bases from V and 8 bases from J; junction bases left unmatched: 5. The CDR3 reads CASSPDRGEEKLFF. The CDR3, as DNA: TGTGCCAGCAGCCCGGACAGGGGGGAAGAAAAACTGTTTTTT.

The chain has TRBV13 and TRBJ2-7; a weak D match, TRBD2 (6 bases). Germline lookup yields CDR1 PRHDT and CDR2 FYEKMQ (reference sequence). CDR3 size: 14 residues. Trimming cost V 5 bases and J 3 bases, with 14 bases left between them. The CDR3 DNA follows: TGTGCCAGCAGCGCGGGGATGAATAACTACGAGCAGTACTTC. Its protein product is CASSAGMNNYEQYF.

CDR3 amino acids: CAWSWEEGNQPQHF. CDR3 nucleotides: TGTGCCTGGAGCTGGGAGGAGGGCAATCAGCCCCAGCATTTT. The chain has TRBV30 and TRBJ1-5; D is unclear. CDR3 size: 14 residues. CDR1 is GTSNPN, CDR2 SVGIG, per germline (reference sequence). Trimming stripped 3 bases from V and 2 bases from J, with 11 bases between.

The CDR3 spells CASSEGLRGGQETQYF. For the CDR3, the DNA is TGTGCCAGCAGTGAAGGGTTGCGGGGAGGGCAGGAGACCCAGTACTTC. V and J are TRBV6-1 and TRBJ2-5, with 7 bases matching TRBD2. This CDR3 is 16 amino acids long. Per the germline V gene, CDR1 is MNHNS and CDR2 is SASEGT. V shed 1 base, J shed 5 bases, and the junction held 10 bases outside the gene matches.

The chain has TRBV19 and TRBJ2-5; no reliable D call. The CDR3 loop spans 14 amino acids. Germline CDR1 and CDR2: LNHDA and SQIVND (reference sequence). Trimming took 7 bases from V and 1 from J, leaving 13 bases between them. CDR3 protein: CASTSQASQETQYF. CDR3 sequence (DNA): TGTGCCAGTACCTCGCAAGCCTCCCAAGAGACCCAGTACTTC. Full variable domain (outside the CDR3, taken from reference TRBV19 and TRBJ2-5): DGGITQSPKYLFRKEGQNVTLSCEQNLNHDAMYWYRQDPGQGLRLIYYSQIVNDFQKGDIAEGYSVSREKKESFPLTVTSAQKNPTAFYLCASTSQASQETQYFGPGTRLLVL.

The chain links TRBV5-5 to TRBJ2-7, with a weak D call TRBD1 (6 bases). Trimming took off 0 bases at V and 2 bases at J, with 15 bases between the two ends. CDR3 length: 16 residues. Germline CDR1 and CDR2: SGHKS and YYEKEE (reference sequence). The CDR3 loop reads CASSLAPQGSTYEQYF. The CDR3 DNA reads as TGTGCCAGCAGCTTGGCCCCACAGGGTAGCACCTACGAGCAGTACTTC.

V usage is TRBV19 and J usage is TRBJ1-4; TRBD1 matches at 7 bases. V shed 5 bases and J 12 bases; nucleotides not matched to a gene: 27. The CDR3 loop spans 19 amino acids. Germline lookup yields CDR1 LNHDA and CDR2 SQIVND (reference sequence). The CDR3 DNA reads TGTGCCAGTAGTCCCGACAGGGCCTCAGCGTTGGCCTCAGGGGCGGAACTGTTTTTT. As protein: CASSPDRASALASGAELFF. The full variable domain, completed using reference TRBV19 and TRBJ1-4, is DGGITQSPKYLFRKEGQNVTLSCEQNLNHDAMYWYRQDPGQGLRLIYYSQIVNDFQKGDIAEGYSVSREKKESFPLTVTSAQKNPTAFYLCASSPDRASALASGAELFFGSGTQLSVL.

The chain combines TRBV3-1 (or the pseudogene TRBV3-2) with TRBJ1-3, with TRBD1 matching 8 bases. The CDR3 contains 15 residues. CDR1 is LGHDT and CDR2 is YNNKEL in the germline V gene (reference sequence). Unmatched junction bases numbered 7, after V lost 1 base and J lost 8 bases. The CDR3 DNA reads TGTGCCAGCAGCCAAGGGACAGGGCCGGGGGACACCATATATTTT. It codes for CASSQGTGPGDTIYF.

This chain joins TRBV2 and TRBJ2-7; 10 bases line up with TRBD2. This CDR3 is built from 15 residues. J lost 7 bases, V lost 4 bases, and 10 bases had no gene match. Germline V lookup: CDR1 SNHLY, CDR2 FYNNEI. In DNA, the CDR3 is TGTGCCAGCAGTGCAGGGACTAGCGTCCTGGGGGAGCAGTACTTC. It is translated as CASSAGTSVLGEQYF.

The chain links TRBV2 to TRBJ2-7; D not certain. The CDR3 has 12 amino acids. V was clipped by 3 bases and J by 2 bases, with 5 bases between them. Germline V CDR1 and CDR2: SNHLY, FYNNEI. The CDR3 sequence: CASSEAPYEQYF. The CDR3 DNA follows: TGTGCCAGCAGTGAGGCCCCCTACGAGCAGTACTTC.

This chain joins TRBV27 and TRBJ1-6; TRBD1 agrees at 9 bases. CDR1 and CDR2 from the germline V gene are MNHEY and SMNVEV (reference sequence). V dropped 2 bases and J dropped 6; count of bases not matched to a gene: 14. This CDR3 comprises 19 residues. CDR3 sequence (DNA): TGTGCCAGCAGTTTAATTAGGACAGGGGCTGTTCGCGTTAATTCACCCCTCCACTTT. Translation: CASSLIRTGAVRVNSPLHF.

This clone was picked up a small number of times. V and J are TRBV19 and TRBJ2-3, with TRBD1 identical over 8 bases. Trimming took 6 bases from V and 2 from J; bases not matched to a gene: 10. Looked up from germline, CDR1 is LNHDA and CDR2 is SQIVND (reference sequence). The CDR3 sequence is 16 residues long. The CDR3 nucleotides are TGTGCCAGTAGCCCCGGGACAGGAGGGTACACAGATACGCAGTATTTT. It codes for CASSPGTGGYTDTQYF.

This sequence joins TRBV27 and TRBJ1-2, with D possibly being TRBD1 (5 bases). V was pared by 2 bases and J by 6 bases, with 13 bases between. CDR3 length: 14 amino acids. CDR1 and CDR2 (germline): MNHEY, SMNVEV (reference sequence). The CDR3 sequence: CASSLMGPGHGYTF. The CDR3, as DNA: TGTGCCAGCAGTTTAATGGGGCCCGGTCATGGCTACACCTTC.